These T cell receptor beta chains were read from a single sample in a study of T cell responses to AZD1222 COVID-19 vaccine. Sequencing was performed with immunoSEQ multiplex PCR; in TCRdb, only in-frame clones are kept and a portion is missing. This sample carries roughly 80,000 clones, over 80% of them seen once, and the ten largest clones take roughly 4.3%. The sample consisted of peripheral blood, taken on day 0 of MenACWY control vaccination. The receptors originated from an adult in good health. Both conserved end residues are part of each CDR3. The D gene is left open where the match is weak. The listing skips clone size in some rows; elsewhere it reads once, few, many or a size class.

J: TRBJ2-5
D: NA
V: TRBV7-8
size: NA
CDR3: CASSLELAGETQYF
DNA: TGTGCCAGCAGCTTAGAACTAGCTGGAGAGACCCAGTACTTC

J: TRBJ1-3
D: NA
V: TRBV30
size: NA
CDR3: CAWSGDSGNTIYF
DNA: TGTGCCTGGAGTGGGGATTCTGGAAACACCATATATTTT

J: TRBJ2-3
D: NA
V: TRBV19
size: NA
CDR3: CASSIRRTDTQYF
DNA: TGTGCCAGTAGTATTAGGAGGACAGATACGCAGTATTTT

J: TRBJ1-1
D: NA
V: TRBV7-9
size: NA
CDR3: CASSSTDTLNTEAFF
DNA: TGTGCCAGCAGCTCTACCGATACATTGAACACTGAAGCTTTCTTT

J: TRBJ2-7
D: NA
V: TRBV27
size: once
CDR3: CASTQNINSGEQYF
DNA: TGTGCCAGCACACAAAATATTAATTCGGGCGAGCAGTACTTC

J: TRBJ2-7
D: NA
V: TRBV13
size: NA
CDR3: CASSFAIPPEGGGPYEQYF
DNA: TGTGCCAGCAGCTTCGCCATTCCGCCCGAGGGGGGGGGACCCTACGAGCAGTACTTC

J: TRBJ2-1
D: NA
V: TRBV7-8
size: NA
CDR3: CASSLEVQMGDNEQFF
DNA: TGTGCCAGCAGCTTAGAGGTTCAGATGGGGGACAATGAGCAGTTCTTC

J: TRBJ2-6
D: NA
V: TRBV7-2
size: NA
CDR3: CASSLELVTGPPGANVLTF
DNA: TGTGCCAGCAGCTTAGAGTTGGTGACAGGCCCGCCTGGGGCCAACGTCCTGACTTTC

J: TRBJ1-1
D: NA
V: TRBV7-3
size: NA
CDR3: CASSLSPTGGVAFF
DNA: TGTGCCAGCAGCTTATCCCCGACAGGCGGCGTGGCTTTCTTT

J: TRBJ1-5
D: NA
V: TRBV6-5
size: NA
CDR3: CASSPGLNQPQHF
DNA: TGTGCCAGCAGTCCCGGCCTCAATCAGCCCCAGCATTTT

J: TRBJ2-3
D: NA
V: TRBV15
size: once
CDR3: CATRGDLDRTDTQYF
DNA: TGTGCCACCAGGGGCGATCTCGATCGCACAGATACGCAGTATTTT

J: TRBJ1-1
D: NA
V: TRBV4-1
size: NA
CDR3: CASSQTDRTNTEAFF
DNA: TGCGCCAGCAGCCAGACCGACAGGACGAACACTGAAGCTTTCTTT

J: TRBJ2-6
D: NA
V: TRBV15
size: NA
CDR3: CATSRVLTAGANVLTF
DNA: TGTGCCACCAGCAGAGTGTTGACAGCTGGGGCCAACGTCCTGACTTTC

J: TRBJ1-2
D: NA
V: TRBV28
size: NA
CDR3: CASSFGQAYGYTF
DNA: TGTGCCAGCAGTTTCGGCCAGGCTTATGGCTACACCTTC

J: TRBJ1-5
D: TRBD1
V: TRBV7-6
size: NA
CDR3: CASSPGDRGRGPQHF
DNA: TGTGCCAGCAGCCCCGGCGACAGGGGTCGGGGGCCCCAGCATTTT

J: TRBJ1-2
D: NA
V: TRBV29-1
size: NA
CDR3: CSVDEQGDYGYTF
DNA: TGCAGCGTAGATGAACAGGGCGACTATGGCTACACCTTC

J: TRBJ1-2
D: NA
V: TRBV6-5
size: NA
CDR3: CATLNPLVSYGYTF
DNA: TGTGCCACTCTTAACCCTTTGGTTTCCTATGGCTACACCTTC

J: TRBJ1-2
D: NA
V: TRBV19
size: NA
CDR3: CASSIPGQNYGYTF
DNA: TGTGCCAGTAGTATTCCAGGGCAAAACTATGGCTACACCTTC

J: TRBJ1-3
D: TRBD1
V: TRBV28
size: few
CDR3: CASSGGQEVTIYF
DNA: TGTGCCAGCAGTGGAGGACAGGAGGTCACCATATATTTT

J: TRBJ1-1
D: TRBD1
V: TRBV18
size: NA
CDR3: CASSPPSGGTEAFF
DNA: TGTGCCAGCTCACCCCCCTCAGGGGGAACTGAAGCTTTCTTT

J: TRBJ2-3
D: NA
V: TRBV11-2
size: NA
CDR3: CASSARGSDTQYF
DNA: TGTGCCAGCAGCGCACGCGGCTCAGATACGCAGTATTTT

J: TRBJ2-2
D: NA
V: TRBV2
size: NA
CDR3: CASSEESTNTGELFF
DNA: TGTGCCAGCAGTGAGGAAAGTACGAACACCGGGGAGCTGTTTTTT

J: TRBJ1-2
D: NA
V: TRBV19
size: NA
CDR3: CASSIGIQIYGYTF
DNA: TGTGCCAGTAGTATTGGCATCCAGATCTATGGCTACACCTTC

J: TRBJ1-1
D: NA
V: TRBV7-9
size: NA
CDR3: CASSLGGRGMSTEAFF
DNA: TGTGCCAGCAGCTTAGGGGGCAGGGGAATGAGCACTGAAGCTTTCTTT

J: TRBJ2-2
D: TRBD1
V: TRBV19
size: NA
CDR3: CASSVEGGPGELFF
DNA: TGTGCCAGTAGTGTAGAAGGGGGCCCCGGGGAGCTGTTTTTT

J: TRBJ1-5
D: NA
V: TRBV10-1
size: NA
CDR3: CASSEEAHQPQHF
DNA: TGCGCCAGCAGTGAGGAGGCCCATCAGCCCCAGCATTTT

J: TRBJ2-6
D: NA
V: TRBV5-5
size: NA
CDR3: CASSFESDSGANVLTF
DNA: TGTGCCAGCAGCTTCGAGTCCGACTCTGGGGCCAACGTCCTGACTTTC

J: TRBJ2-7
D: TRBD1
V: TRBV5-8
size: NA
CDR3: CASSFEGGWKDEQYF
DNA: TGTGCCAGCAGTTTCGAAGGGGGCTGGAAAGACGAGCAGTACTTC

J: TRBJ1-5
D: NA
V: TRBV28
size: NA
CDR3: CASSLSRQPQHF
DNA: TGTGCCAGCAGTTTATCTCGTCAGCCCCAGCATTTT

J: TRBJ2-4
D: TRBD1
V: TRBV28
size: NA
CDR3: CASSLQGIAKNIQYF
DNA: TGTGCCAGCAGCCTACAGGGGATAGCCAAAAACATTCAGTACTTC

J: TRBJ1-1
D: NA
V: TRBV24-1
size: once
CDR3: CATRGPNTEAFF
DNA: TGTGCCACCAGGGGACCGAACACTGAAGCTTTCTTT

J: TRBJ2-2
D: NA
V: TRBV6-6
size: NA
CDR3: CASSFGGQGELFF
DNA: TGTGCCAGCAGTTTTGGGGGCCAAGGGGAGCTGTTTTTT

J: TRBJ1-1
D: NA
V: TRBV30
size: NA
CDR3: CAWSVTGPEAFF
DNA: TGTGCCTGGAGCGTGACCGGGCCTGAAGCTTTCTTT

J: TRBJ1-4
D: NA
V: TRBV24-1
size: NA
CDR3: CATSDSEKLFF
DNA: TGTGCCACCAGTGATAGTGAAAAACTGTTTTTT

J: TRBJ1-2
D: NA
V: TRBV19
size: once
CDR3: CASSIVRGADYGYTF
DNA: TGTGCCAGTAGTATAGTGAGAGGGGCGGACTATGGCTACACCTTC

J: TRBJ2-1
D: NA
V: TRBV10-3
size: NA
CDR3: CAILTADNEQFF
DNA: TGTGCCATCCTTACCGCTGACAATGAGCAGTTCTTC

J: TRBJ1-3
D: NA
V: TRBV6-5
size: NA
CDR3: CASSYSTGTAGNTIYF
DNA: TGTGCCAGCAGTTACTCTACCGGGACGGCTGGAAACACCATATATTTT

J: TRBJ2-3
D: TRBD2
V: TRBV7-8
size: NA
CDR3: CASSLELAGGTDTQYF
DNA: TGTGCCAGCAGCTTAGAACTAGCGGGAGGCACAGATACGCAGTATTTT

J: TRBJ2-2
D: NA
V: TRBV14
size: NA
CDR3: CASSQWTVLTGELFF
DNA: TGTGCCAGCAGTCAATGGACAGTTCTCACCGGGGAGCTGTTTTTT

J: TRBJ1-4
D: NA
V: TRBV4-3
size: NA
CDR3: CASSQDWRTVDEKLFF
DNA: TGCGCCAGCAGCCAAGATTGGAGGACAGTCGACGAAAAACTGTTTTTT

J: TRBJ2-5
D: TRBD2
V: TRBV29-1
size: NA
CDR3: CSAAPGLAGARTQYF
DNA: TGCAGCGCAGCTCCGGGACTAGCGGGAGCGAGGACCCAGTACTTC

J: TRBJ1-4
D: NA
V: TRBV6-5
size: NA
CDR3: CASSRTGTANEKLFF
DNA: TGTGCCAGCAGCCGAACCGGGACGGCTAATGAAAAACTGTTTTTT

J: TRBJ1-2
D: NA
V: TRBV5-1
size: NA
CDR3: CASSLAAQTNYGYTF
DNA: TGCGCCAGCAGCTTGGCCGCACAGACTAACTATGGCTACACCTTC

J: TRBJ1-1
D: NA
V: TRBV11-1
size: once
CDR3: CASSRAGQGNTFF
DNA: TGTGCCAGCAGCCGGGCTGGGCAGGGTAATACTTTCTTT

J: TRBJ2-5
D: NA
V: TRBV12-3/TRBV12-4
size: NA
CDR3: CASSGETQYF
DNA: TGTGCCAGCAGCGGGGAGACCCAGTACTTC

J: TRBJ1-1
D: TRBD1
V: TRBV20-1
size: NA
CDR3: CSASRSGQMNTEAFF
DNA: TGCAGTGCTAGTAGATCGGGACAGATGAACACTGAAGCTTTCTTT

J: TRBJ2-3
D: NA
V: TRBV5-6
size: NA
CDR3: CASSLAAGSQYF
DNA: TGTGCCAGCAGCTTGGCGGCCGGTTCTCAGTATTTT

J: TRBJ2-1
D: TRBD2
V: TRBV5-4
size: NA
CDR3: CASSLGPGGPSDEQFF
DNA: TGTGCCAGCAGCTTGGGGCCGGGAGGGCCCTCAGATGAGCAGTTCTTC

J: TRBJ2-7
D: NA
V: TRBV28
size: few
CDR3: CASSPLAAASYEQYF
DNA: TGTGCCAGCAGCCCGCTTGCGGCGGCCTCCTACGAGCAGTACTTC

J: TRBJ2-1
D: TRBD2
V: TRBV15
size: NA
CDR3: CATSTPGLAGHWGQFF
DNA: TGTGCCACCAGCACGCCGGGACTAGCGGGACACTGGGGGCAGTTCTTC

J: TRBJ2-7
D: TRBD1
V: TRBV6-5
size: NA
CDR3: CASSYGTGGHYEQYF
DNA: TGTGCCAGCAGTTACGGGACAGGGGGTCACTACGAGCAGTACTTC